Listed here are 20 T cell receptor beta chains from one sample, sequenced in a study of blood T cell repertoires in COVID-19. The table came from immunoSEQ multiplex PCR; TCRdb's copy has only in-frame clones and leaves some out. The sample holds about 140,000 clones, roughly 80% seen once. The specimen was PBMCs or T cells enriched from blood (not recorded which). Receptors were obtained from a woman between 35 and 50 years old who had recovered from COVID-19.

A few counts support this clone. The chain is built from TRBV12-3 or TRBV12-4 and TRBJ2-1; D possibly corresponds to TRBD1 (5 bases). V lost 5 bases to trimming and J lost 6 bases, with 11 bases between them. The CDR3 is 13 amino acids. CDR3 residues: CASSTRQSNEQFF. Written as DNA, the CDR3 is TGTGCCAGCAGTACCCGACAGTCCAATGAGCAGTTCTTC.

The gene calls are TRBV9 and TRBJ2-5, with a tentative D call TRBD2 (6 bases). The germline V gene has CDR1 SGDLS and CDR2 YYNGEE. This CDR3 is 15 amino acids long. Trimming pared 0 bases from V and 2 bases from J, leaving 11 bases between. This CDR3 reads CASSVGIGGQETQYF. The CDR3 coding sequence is TGTGCCAGCAGCGTAGGGATCGGAGGGCAAGAGACCCAGTACTTC.

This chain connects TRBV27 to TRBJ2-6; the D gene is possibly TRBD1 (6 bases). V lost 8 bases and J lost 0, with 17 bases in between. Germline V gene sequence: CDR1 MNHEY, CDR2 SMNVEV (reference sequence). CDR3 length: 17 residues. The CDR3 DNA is TGTGCCAGCGGTCGACAGGCCGTTTACTCTGGGGCCAACGTCCTGACTTTC. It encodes CASGRQAVYSGANVLTF.

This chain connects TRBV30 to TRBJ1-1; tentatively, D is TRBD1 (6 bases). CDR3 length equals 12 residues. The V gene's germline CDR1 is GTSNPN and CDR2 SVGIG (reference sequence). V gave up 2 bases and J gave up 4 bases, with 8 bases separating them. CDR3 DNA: TGTGCCTGGAGTCCAGGGGCCACTGAAGCTTTCTTT. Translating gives CAWSPGATEAFF.

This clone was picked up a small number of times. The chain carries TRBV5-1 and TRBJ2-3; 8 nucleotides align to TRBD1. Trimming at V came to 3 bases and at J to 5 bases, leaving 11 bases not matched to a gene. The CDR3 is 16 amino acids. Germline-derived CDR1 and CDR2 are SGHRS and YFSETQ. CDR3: CASSSQGDQDVDTQYF. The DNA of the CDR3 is TGCGCCAGCAGCTCACAGGGGGATCAGGATGTAGATACGCAGTATTTT.

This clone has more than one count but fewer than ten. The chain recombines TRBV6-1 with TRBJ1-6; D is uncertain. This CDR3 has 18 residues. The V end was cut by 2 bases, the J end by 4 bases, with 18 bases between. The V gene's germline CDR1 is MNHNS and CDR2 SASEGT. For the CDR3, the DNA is TGTGCCAGCAGTGAATTAGAGGCTGGGAGAGGATATAATTCACCCCTCCACTTT. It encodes CASSELEAGRGYNSPLHF.

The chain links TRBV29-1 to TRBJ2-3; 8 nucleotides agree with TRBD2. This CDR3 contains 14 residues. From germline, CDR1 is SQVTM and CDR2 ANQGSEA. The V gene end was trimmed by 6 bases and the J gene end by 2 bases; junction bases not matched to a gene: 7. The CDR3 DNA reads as TGCAGCGTCGCGGGACTAGAATCCACAGATACGCAGTATTTT. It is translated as CSVAGLESTDTQYF.

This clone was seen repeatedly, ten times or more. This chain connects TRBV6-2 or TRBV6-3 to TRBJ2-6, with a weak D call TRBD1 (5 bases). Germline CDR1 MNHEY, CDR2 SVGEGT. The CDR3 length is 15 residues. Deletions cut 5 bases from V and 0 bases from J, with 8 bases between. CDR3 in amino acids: CASSRDSSGANVLTF. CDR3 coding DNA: TGTGCCAGCAGTCGAGACAGCTCTGGGGCCAACGTCCTGACTTTC.

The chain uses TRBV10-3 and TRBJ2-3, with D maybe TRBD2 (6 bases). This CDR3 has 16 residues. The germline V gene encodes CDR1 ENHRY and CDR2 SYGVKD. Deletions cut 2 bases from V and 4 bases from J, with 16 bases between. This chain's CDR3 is CAISETRAGGADTQYF. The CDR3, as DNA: TGTGCCATCAGTGAGACCAGAGCCGGGGGAGCAGATACGCAGTATTTT.

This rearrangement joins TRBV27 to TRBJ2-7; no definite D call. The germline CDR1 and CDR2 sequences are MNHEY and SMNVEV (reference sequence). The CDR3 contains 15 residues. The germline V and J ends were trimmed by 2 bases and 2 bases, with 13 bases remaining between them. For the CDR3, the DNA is TGTGCCAGCAGTTTACTGGTAGGCAGCGCCTACGAGCAGTACTTC. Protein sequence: CASSLLVGSAYEQYF.

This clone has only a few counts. The CDR3 loop is CASSPGYLGEEKLFF. The CDR3 DNA sequence: TGTGCCAGCTCACCCGGATATCTTGGAGAAGAAAAACTGTTTTTT. The chain uses TRBV18 and TRBJ1-4, with D unclear. Germline CDR1 KGHSH, CDR2 LQKENI. V dropped 3 bases and J dropped 8 bases, with 16 bases sitting between them. This CDR3 spans 15 amino acids.

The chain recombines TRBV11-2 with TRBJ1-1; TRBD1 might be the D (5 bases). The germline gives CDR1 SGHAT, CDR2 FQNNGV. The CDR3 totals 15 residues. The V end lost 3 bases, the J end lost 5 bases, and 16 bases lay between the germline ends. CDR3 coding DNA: TGTGCCAGCAGCTTGACAGTAATCCGACTTACTGAAGCTTTCTTT. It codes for CASSLTVIRLTEAFF. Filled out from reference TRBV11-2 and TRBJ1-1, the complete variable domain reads EAGVAQSPRYKIIEKRQSVAFWCNPISGHATLYWYQQILGQGPKLLIQFQNNGVVDDSQLPKDRFSAERLKGVDSTLKIQPAKLEDSAVYLCASSLTVIRLTEAFFGQGTRLTVV.

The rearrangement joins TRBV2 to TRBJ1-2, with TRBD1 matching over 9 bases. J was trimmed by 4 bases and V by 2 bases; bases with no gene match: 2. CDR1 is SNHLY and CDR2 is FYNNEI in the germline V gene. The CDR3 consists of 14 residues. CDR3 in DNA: TGTGCCAGCAGTGAACGGACAGGGGTCTATGGCTACACCTTC. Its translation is CASSERTGVYGYTF.

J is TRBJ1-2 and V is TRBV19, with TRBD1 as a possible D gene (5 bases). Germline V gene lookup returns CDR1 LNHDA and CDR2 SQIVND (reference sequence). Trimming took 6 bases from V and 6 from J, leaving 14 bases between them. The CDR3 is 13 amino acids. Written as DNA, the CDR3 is TGTGCCAGTAGCCCAGGGCGGGGAAATGGCTACACCTTC. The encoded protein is CASSPGRGNGYTF.

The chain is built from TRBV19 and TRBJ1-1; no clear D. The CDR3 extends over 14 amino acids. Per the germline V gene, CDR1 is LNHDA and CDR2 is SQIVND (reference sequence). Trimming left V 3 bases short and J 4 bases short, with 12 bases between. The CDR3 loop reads CASSMLVEGTEAFF. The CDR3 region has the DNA TGTGCCAGTAGTATGCTGGTGGAGGGCACTGAAGCTTTCTTT.

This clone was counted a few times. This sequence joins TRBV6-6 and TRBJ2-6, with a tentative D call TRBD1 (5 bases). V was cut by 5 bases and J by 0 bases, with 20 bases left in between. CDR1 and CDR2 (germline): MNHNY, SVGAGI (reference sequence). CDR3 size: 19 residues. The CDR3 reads CASSPKPGQRGSGANVLTF. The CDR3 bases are TGTGCCAGCAGTCCCAAACCGGGTCAAAGGGGCTCTGGGGCCAACGTCCTGACTTTC.

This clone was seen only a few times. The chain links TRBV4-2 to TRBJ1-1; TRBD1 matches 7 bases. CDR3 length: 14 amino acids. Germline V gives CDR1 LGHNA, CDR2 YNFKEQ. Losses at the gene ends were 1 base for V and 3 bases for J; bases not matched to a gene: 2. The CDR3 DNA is TGTGCCAGCAGCCAAGCCAGGGGGGACACTGAAGCTTTCTTT. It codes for CASSQARGDTEAFF.

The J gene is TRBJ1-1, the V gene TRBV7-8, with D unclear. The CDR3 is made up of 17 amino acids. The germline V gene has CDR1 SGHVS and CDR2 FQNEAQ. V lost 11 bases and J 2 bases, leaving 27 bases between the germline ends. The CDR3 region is CAVRHSPAGAINTEAFF. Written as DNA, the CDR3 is TGTGCCGTCCGTCATTCACCCGCGGGAGCCATAAACACTGAAGCTTTCTTT.

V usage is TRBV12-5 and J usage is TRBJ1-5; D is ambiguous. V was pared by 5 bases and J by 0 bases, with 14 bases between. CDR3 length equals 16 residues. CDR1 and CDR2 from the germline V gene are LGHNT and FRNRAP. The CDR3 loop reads CASGTRSGNSNQPQHF. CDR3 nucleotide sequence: TGTGCTAGTGGTACCAGGTCGGGAAATAGCAATCAGCCCCAGCATTTT.

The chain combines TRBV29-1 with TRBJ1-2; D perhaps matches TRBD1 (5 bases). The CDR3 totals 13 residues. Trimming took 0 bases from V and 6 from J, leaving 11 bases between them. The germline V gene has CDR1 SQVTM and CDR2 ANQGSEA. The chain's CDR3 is CSVEDLLGDGYTF. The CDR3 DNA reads TGCAGCGTTGAAGATCTTTTAGGGGATGGCTACACCTTC.